Following are 13 T cell receptor beta chains from one sample sequenced in a study of post-analysis software for immune sequencing data. Built from TCR beta cDNA, the libraries had unique molecular identifiers in them. TCRdb used MiXCR to reprocess the PCR reads, holding one entry per CDR3 protein. Here the sample spans approximately 460,000 distinct CDR3 sequences, over 35% being singletons. Study conclusions and caveats: Patients carried five TRBV segments more frequently than controls did, and TRBV5-6, TRBV5-1 and TRBV20-1 were among them.

These receptors lack a known antigen. Material: blood. These TCRs come from a girl under 18 with multiple sclerosis.

This clonotype showed up many times. The chain has TRBV20-1 and TRBJ2-7; 8 nucleotides line up with TRBD2. In germline, CDR1 is DFQATT, CDR2 SNEGSKA (reference sequence). Trimming took 3 bases from V and 2 from J; bases not matched to a gene: 3. This CDR3 has 13 residues. The CDR3 here is CSASPGLAYEQYF. The CDR3 nucleotides read TGCAGTGCTAGCCCGGGACTAGCCTACGAGCAGTACTTC.

The chain employs TRBV7-9 and TRBJ2-5; weak D call: TRBD1 (6 bases). The V end lost 1 base, the J end lost 4 bases, and 22 bases lay between the germline ends. The CDR3 loop spans 18 amino acids. Germline V gene data show CDR1 as SEHNR and CDR2 as FQNEAQ (reference sequence). Here the CDR3 reads CASSLGFPEDSIRETQYF. As DNA, the CDR3 is TGTGCCAGCAGCTTAGGTTTTCCCGAGGACAGTATTCGAGAGACCCAGTACTTC. Full variable domain (rest looked up from reference TRBV7-9 and TRBJ2-5): DTGVSQNPRHKITKRGQNVTFRCDPISEHNRLYWYRQTLGQGPEFLTYFQNEAQLEKSRLLSDRFSAERPKGSFSTLEIQRTEQGDSAMYLCASSLGFPEDSIRETQYFGPGTRLLVL.

In this sample, this clonotype turned up a few times. One end of the junction fails to match germline, which may point to a read error. The CDR3 reads CASSPQGHPNTEAFF. The CDR3, as DNA: TGTGCCAGCTCCCCACAGGGACACCCGAACACTGAAGCTTTCTTT. V is TRBV18 and J is TRBJ1-1; D is perhaps TRBD1 (6 bases). The length of the CDR3 is 15 residues. Germline CDR1 is KGHSH and CDR2 is LQKENI. The complete variable domain, with remaining parts taken from reference TRBV18 and TRBJ1-1, reads NAGVMQNPRHLVRRRGQEARLRCSPMKGHSHVYWYRQLPEEGLKFMVYLQKENIIDESGMPKERFSAEFPKEGPSILRIQQVVRGDSAAYFCASSPQGHPNTEAFFGQGTRLTVV.

The J gene is TRBJ2-7, the V gene TRBV27; 16 nucleotides line up with TRBD2. This CDR3 has 18 amino acids. Losses at the gene ends were 3 bases for V and 3 bases for J; bases not matched to a gene: 8. Germline assignment: CDR1 MNHEY and CDR2 SMNVEV (reference sequence). The CDR3 region has the DNA TGTGCCAGCAGTTTGGGGACTAGCGGGAGGGCCTTCGGCTACGAGCAGTACTTC. This gives the protein CASSLGTSGRAFGYEQYF.

This sequence joins TRBV12-3 or TRBV12-4 and TRBJ1-2; D gene unclear. Trimming left V 3 bases short and J 4 bases short, with 12 bases between. This CDR3 has 14 amino acids. CDR3 sequence reads: CASSLQEGSYGYTF. DNA of the CDR3: TGTGCCAGCAGTTTGCAGGAGGGAAGCTATGGCTACACCTTC.

This clonotype was detected a few times. The chain has TRBV29-1 and TRBJ2-2, with 9 bases matching TRBD1. Germline assignment: CDR1 SQVTM and CDR2 ANQGSEA. The CDR3 spans 14 residues. V lost 7 bases, J lost 5 bases, and 8 bases stayed unmatched. The CDR3 DNA follows: TGCAGCGCCCGACAGGGGGAGGAGACCGGGGAGCTGTTTTTT. Protein sequence: CSARQGEETGELFF.

A few counts support this clonotype. This chain uses TRBV7-9 with TRBJ2-7; 7 nucleotides align to TRBD1. This CDR3 region has 13 residues. Trimming took 4 bases from V and 4 from J; bases not matched to a gene: 4. Germline CDR1 reads SEHNR; CDR2 reads FQNEAQ (reference sequence). The CDR3 region has the DNA TGTGCCAGCAGCTCCTGGGACAGATACGAGCAGTACTTC. Protein product: CASSSWDRYEQYF.

This rearrangement joins TRBV7-8 to TRBJ2-7; perhaps TRBD2 as D (6 bases). The CDR3 is 15 amino acids. V lost 5 bases and J 4 bases, leaving 18 bases between the germline ends. In germline, CDR1 is SGHVS, CDR2 FQNEAQ. The CDR3 region has the DNA TGTGCCAGCAGCATACAGACGTCCCGGGAGTACGAGCAGTACTTC. As protein: CASSIQTSREYEQYF. Complete variable domain (other parts from reference TRBV7-8 and TRBJ2-7): GAGVSQSPRYKVAKRGQDVALRCDPISGHVSLFWYQQALGQGPEFLTYFQNEAQLDKSGLPSDRFFAERPEGSVSTLKIQRTQQEDSAVYLCASSIQTSREYEQYFGPGTRLTVT.

The chain carries TRBV7-2 and TRBJ2-1; the D gene is possibly TRBD2 (5 bases). This CDR3 contains 15 residues. V lost 3 bases and J lost 5, with 14 bases in between. Per germline, CDR1 SGHTA and CDR2 FQGNSA. The CDR3 coding sequence is TGTGCCAGCAGCTTGTGGGGAGCCACCAACAATGAGCAGTTCTTC. Translated, it gives CASSLWGATNNEQFF.

This sequence joins TRBV28 and TRBJ2-5; 9 positions match TRBD1. Trimming at V came to 5 bases and at J to 11 bases, leaving 15 bases not matched to a gene. Germline V gene lookup returns CDR1 MDHEN and CDR2 SYDVKM. The CDR3 sequence is 15 residues long. CDR3 DNA sequence: TGTGCCAGCAGTCCAGTCGGGACAGGGCGCGAGGAGCAGTACTTC. Translated: CASSPVGTGREEQYF.

The CDR3 spells CASSQDHGSSGSLSDTQYF. The CDR3, as DNA: TGCGCCAGCAGCCAAGATCATGGGTCTAGCGGGAGTCTGTCAGATACGCAGTATTTT. This chain uses TRBV4-3 with TRBJ2-3; 10 positions match TRBD2. J lost 4 bases, V lost 0 bases, and 13 bases had no gene match. The germline gives CDR1 LGHNA, CDR2 YSLEER. The CDR3 contains 19 residues.

The J gene is TRBJ2-1, the V gene TRBV15; D unresolved. The germline CDR1 and CDR2 sequences are LNHNV and YYDKDF (reference sequence). The CDR3 consists of 15 residues. The V end lost 1 base, the J end lost 6 bases, and 13 bases lay between the germline ends. CDR3 DNA: TGTGCCACCAGCAGAGCCATAGACATAATCAATGAGCAGTTCTTC. Translating it yields CATSRAIDIINEQFF.

This clonotype was found a few times. The chain uses TRBV20-1 and TRBJ2-7, with D perhaps matching TRBD1 or TRBD2 (5 bases each). This CDR3 is built from 12 residues. Germline V gene sequence: CDR1 DFQATT, CDR2 SNEGSKA (reference sequence). The V end lost 5 bases, the J end lost 3 bases, and 11 bases lay between the germline ends. DNA of the CDR3: TGCAGTGCTTCTCGGGGCGGCTACGAGCAGTACTTC. Encoded protein: CSASRGGYEQYF.